The T cell receptor (beta chain) under discussion was sequenced for a study of cytomegalovirus exposure and HLA in healthy donors. Study results and caveats: A list of 150 or so TCR beta chains associated with cytomegalovirus was given. Most TCRs appeared rarely, but some public TCRs recurred in many donors.

Clones were sequenced by immunoSEQ multiplex PCR, and TCRdb holds only the in-frame ones, with some missing. The sample includes 100,000 to 150,000 clones, 85% to 90% of them seen just once. A remark on this clone: Its cognate antigen is unknown. At one end the junction does not follow the germline gene, possibly because of a read error.

Germline assignment: CDR1 MNHEY and CDR2 SVGAGI. The CDR3 spans 15 residues. The receptor was isolated from a man aged 25 to 45 in good health and CMV-seronegative. Sample: PBMCs. The V call is TRBV6-5, the J call TRBJ1-1; TRBD1 aligns across 8 bases. The CDR3 DNA is TGTGCCAGCAGGGACAGGGAAGGGGTGAAAACTGAAGCTTTCTTT. Protein sequence: CASRDREGVKTEAFF.